A single sample gave rise to the 21 T cell receptor beta chains below, sequenced in a study of T cells in Graves' hyperthyroidism and ophthalmopathy. Amplified TCR beta CDR3 regions derived from RNA transcripts. The study used the HTBI primer set for a first-round RT-PCR of the TCR CDR3. TCRdb reprocessed the multiplex PCR reads with MiXCR, giving one entry per CDR3 protein. The sample consists of approximately 520,000 distinct CDR3 sequences, roughly 25% of them appearing once. Sequences were obtained from blood. The receptors here all came from a woman in her twenties or thirties with Graves' ophthalmopathy.

This clonotype was seen repeatedly, ten times or more. This chain's CDR3 is CASSKNRENQPQHF. The CDR3 DNA reads TGTGCCAGCAGTAAAAACAGGGAAAATCAGCCCCAGCATTTT. The rearrangement joins TRBV6-1 to TRBJ1-5, with D perhaps matching TRBD1 (6 bases). The CDR3 spans 14 residues. V lost 5 bases and J lost 4, with 12 bases in between. The germline V gene encodes CDR1 MNHNS and CDR2 SASEGT.

The gene calls are TRBV12-3 or TRBV12-4 and TRBJ2-7; either TRBD1 or TRBD2 may fit D (5 bases each). Trimming took 6 bases from V and 7 from J, leaving 19 bases between them. The CDR3 loop spans 14 amino acids. For the CDR3, the DNA is TGTGCCAGCAGCAGGGCCGGGACGGCTGGGGAGCAGTACTTC. Translating gives CASSRAGTAGEQYF.

This clonotype was seen only once. The V and J genes are TRBV19 and TRBJ1-2, with 12 nucleotides matching TRBD1. J lost 7 bases, V lost 4 bases, and 10 bases had no gene match. Germline V gene lookup returns CDR1 LNHDA and CDR2 SQIVND (reference sequence). This CDR3 contains 16 residues. The CDR3 DNA reads TGTGCCAGTAGTACCGCCCCGGGACAGGGGGCAGTTGGCTACACCTTC. Amino acid sequence: CASSTAPGQGAVGYTF.

Many counts were recorded for this clonotype. The V and J genes are TRBV29-1 and TRBJ2-7; D unclear. This CDR3 comprises 12 residues. Trimming removed 4 bases from V and 3 bases from J, with 10 bases in between. Germline V gene sequence: CDR1 SQVTM, CDR2 ANQGSEA. CDR3 in DNA: TGCAGCGTTGCTGAACAGTACTACGAGCAGTACTTC. It specifies CSVAEQYYEQYF.

This chain links TRBV6-1 with TRBJ2-4, with D tentatively TRBD1 (5 bases). V dropped 5 bases and J dropped 0 bases, with 11 bases sitting between them. The germline CDR1 and CDR2 sequences are MNHNS and SASEGT. CDR3 length equals 15 residues. CDR3 protein: CASSNAGIAKNIQYF. The DNA of the CDR3 is TGTGCCAGCAGTAACGCAGGGATAGCCAAAAACATTCAGTACTTC.

A remark on this clonotype: With a much larger clone just one base away, this may be a read error. The CDR3 does not close with the conserved phenylalanine or tryptophan, likely indicating a read error. The chain employs TRBV11-2 and TRBJ2-7; 7 positions match TRBD1. The length of the CDR3 is 15 residues. Germline V gene lookup returns CDR1 SGHAT and CDR2 FQNNGV. V shed 5 bases and J 7 bases; nucleotides not matched to a gene: 14. CDR3 sequence reads: CASSRQMTGHSEQYY. The CDR3 DNA reads as TGTGCCAGCAGCCGACAAATGACAGGGCACAGTGAGCAGTACTAC.

This clonotype was counted ten times or more. The V and J genes are TRBV27 and TRBJ1-5; D ambiguous. The CDR3 sequence is 13 residues long. Between the trimmed V and J ends, which lost 8 bases and 0 bases, there was a span of 8 bases. The V gene's germline CDR1 is MNHEY and CDR2 SMNVEV (reference sequence). This CDR3 is CASGGYSNQPQHF. CDR3 in DNA: TGTGCCAGCGGCGGGTATAGCAATCAGCCCCAGCATTTT.

This clonotype showed up many times. This chain links TRBV29-1 with TRBJ2-5, with 9 positions matching TRBD1. The V and J ends lost 8 bases and 7 bases, in that order; junction bases with no gene match: 5. This CDR3 spans 11 amino acids. Germline CDR1 SQVTM, CDR2 ANQGSEA. The CDR3 region has the DNA TGCAGCCCGGGGACAGGGTCGACCCAGTACTTC. Protein sequence: CSPGTGSTQYF. Full variable domain (remainder filled in from reference TRBV29-1 and TRBJ2-5): SAVISQKPSRDICQRGTSLTIQCQVDSQVTMMFWYRQQPGQSLTLIATANQGSEATYESGFVIDKFPISRPNLTFSTLTVSNMSPEDSSIYLCSPGTGSTQYFGPGTRLLVL.

This clonotype was picked up a small number of times. V usage is TRBV20-1 and J usage is TRBJ2-7; D unclear. V was cut by 3 bases and J by 3 bases, with 9 bases left in between. CDR3 size: 12 residues. Germline V gene lookup returns CDR1 DFQATT and CDR2 SNEGSKA (reference sequence). The CDR3 coding sequence is TGCAGTGCTAGGGTAGCAAGCTACGAGCAGTACTTC. Translated: CSARVASYEQYF.

Written as DNA, the CDR3 is TGTGCCAGCAGCTTAGGGGTGGGACAGCAACAAGAGACCCAGTACTTC. Its protein is CASSLGVGQQQETQYF. V usage is TRBV11-3 and J usage is TRBJ2-5, with TRBD1 identical over 7 bases. From germline, CDR1 is SGHNT and CDR2 YENEEA. The CDR3 loop spans 16 amino acids. The trim removed 1 base at V and 2 bases at J, leaving 7 bases unmatched.

The chain uses TRBV4-2 and TRBJ1-5, with 8 nucleotides matching TRBD1. The ends lost 5 bases at V and 2 bases at J; junction bases unmatched: 14. Germline assignment: CDR1 LGHNA and CDR2 YNFKEQ. The CDR3 runs to 18 residues. The CDR3 DNA reads TGTGCCAGCAGCATAGACGACAGGGGCCACCGGGGCAATCAGCCCCAGCATTTT. Protein sequence: CASSIDDRGHRGNQPQHF.

This clonotype was counted ten times or more. This chain joins TRBV29-1 and TRBJ1-1; D is unresolved. The V gene's germline CDR1 is SQVTM and CDR2 ANQGSEA. This CDR3 region has 13 residues. V was pared by 6 bases and J by 4 bases, with 15 bases between. In nucleotides, the CDR3 is TGCAGCGTCATGACCTGGAGCGGCACTGAAGCTTTCTTT. It yields the protein CSVMTWSGTEAFF.

This clonotype occurred many times. V usage is TRBV6-2 or TRBV6-3 and J usage is TRBJ2-5; no clear D. CDR1 MNHEY and CDR2 SVGEGT come from the germline V gene. This CDR3 has 15 amino acids. With 6 bases removed from V and 2 bases from J, the gap between germline ends came to 16 bases. The CDR3 is CASRLTPGPQETQYF. The CDR3 DNA reads as TGTGCCAGCAGACTGACCCCAGGACCACAAGAGACCCAGTACTTC.

Only a few counts were recorded for this clonotype. V gene TRBV27 combines with J gene TRBJ2-7, with D possibly being TRBD1 or TRBD2 (5 bases each). Per the germline V gene, CDR1 is MNHEY and CDR2 is SMNVEV (reference sequence). The V and J ends lost 9 bases and 3 bases respectively, with 15 bases between them. This CDR3 has 13 amino acids. The CDR3 sequence: CARGGTANYEQYF. In DNA, the CDR3 is TGTGCCAGGGGTGGGACGGCGAACTACGAGCAGTACTTC.

This clonotype was seen at least ten times. The chain is built from TRBV11-3 and TRBJ2-2, with D possibly being TRBD1 (6 bases). The CDR3 extends over 12 amino acids. Germline V gene lookup returns CDR1 SGHNT and CDR2 YENEEA. Trimming cost V 9 bases and J 6 bases, with 11 bases left between them. CDR3 in amino acids: CASSGTSGELFF. The CDR3 DNA sequence: TGTGCCAGTTCGGGGACATCCGGGGAGCTGTTTTTT.

This clonotype was observed a few times. The chain employs TRBV6-1 and TRBJ1-1; D is uncertain. Germline V lookup: CDR1 MNHNS, CDR2 SASEGT. V lost 0 bases and J 6 bases, leaving 20 bases between the germline ends. The CDR3 is made up of 17 amino acids. The CDR3 nucleotides are TGTGCCAGCAGTGAAGCACGTTGGCAGGCCCGATGGGCTGAAGCTTTCTTT. This translates into CASSEARWQARWAEAFF.

V usage is TRBV6-5 and J usage is TRBJ1-1; 9 nucleotides match TRBD1. The CDR3 is 17 amino acids. Trimming removed 1 base from V and 5 bases from J; junction bases left unmatched: 11. Germline V gives CDR1 MNHEY, CDR2 SVGAGI. CDR3 region: CASSYYTFDRGGTEAFF. In DNA form, the CDR3 reads TGTGCCAGCAGTTACTACACCTTCGACAGGGGGGGGACTGAAGCTTTCTTT.

This clonotype was observed a few times. The rearrangement joins TRBV7-2 to TRBJ1-2; D is possibly TRBD1 (5 bases). Germline CDR1 is SGHTA and CDR2 is FQGNSA. The CDR3 has 13 residues. V lost 1 base and J 10 bases, leaving 13 bases between the germline ends. The CDR3 spells CASSLVAGNDYTF. The CDR3, as DNA: TGTGCCAGCAGCTTAGTCGCAGGGAACGACTACACCTTC.

This clonotype has just a few counts. This sequence joins TRBV27 and TRBJ2-7; the D gene is possibly TRBD1 (6 bases). V dropped 8 bases and J dropped 3 bases, with 11 bases sitting between them. In germline, CDR1 is MNHEY, CDR2 SMNVEV (reference sequence). The CDR3 sequence is 12 residues long. The chain's CDR3 is CASQDRSYEQYF. The CDR3, as DNA: TGTGCCAGCCAGGACAGAAGCTACGAGCAGTACTTC.

In this sample, this clonotype turned up many times. The V and J genes are TRBV6-1 and TRBJ1-1; 7 nucleotides match TRBD1. J lost 8 bases, V lost 5 bases, and 14 bases had no gene match. The germline V gene has CDR1 MNHNS and CDR2 SASEGT. The CDR3 has 15 residues. The CDR3 bases are TGTGCCAGCAGTATCGGGACAGTCACTCCTTCCGAAGCTTTCTTT. Its protein product is CASSIGTVTPSEAFF.

This clonotype has a count of ten or more. The rearrangement uses TRBV10-3 and TRBJ1-2; D is uncertain. Trimming stripped 6 bases from V and 0 bases from J, with 17 bases between. Germline loops: CDR1 ENHRY, CDR2 SYGVKD. The CDR3 spans 16 residues. The DNA of the CDR3 is TGTGCCATCAGGGGGATTCGGGAGGCGGCTAACTATGGCTACACCTTC. Translating gives CAIRGIREAANYGYTF.